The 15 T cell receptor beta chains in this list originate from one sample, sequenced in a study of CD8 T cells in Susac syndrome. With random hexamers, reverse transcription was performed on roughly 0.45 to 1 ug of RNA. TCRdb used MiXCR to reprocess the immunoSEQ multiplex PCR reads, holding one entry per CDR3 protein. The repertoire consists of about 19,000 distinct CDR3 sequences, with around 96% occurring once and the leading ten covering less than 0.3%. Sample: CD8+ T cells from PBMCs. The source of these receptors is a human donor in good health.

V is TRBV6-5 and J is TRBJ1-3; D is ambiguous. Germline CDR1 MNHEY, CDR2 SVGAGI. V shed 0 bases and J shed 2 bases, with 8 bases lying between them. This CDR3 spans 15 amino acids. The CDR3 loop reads CASSYSSETGNTIYF. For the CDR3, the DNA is TGTGCCAGCAGTTACTCATCGGAGACTGGAAACACCATATATTTT.

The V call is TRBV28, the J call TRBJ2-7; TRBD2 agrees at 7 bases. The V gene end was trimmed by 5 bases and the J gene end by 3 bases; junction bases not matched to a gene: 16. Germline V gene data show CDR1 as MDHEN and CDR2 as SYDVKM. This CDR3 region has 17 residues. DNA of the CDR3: TGTGCCAGCAGTCCAACCCCGTGGCGGGAGATCTACTACGAGCAGTACTTC. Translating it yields CASSPTPWREIYYEQYF.

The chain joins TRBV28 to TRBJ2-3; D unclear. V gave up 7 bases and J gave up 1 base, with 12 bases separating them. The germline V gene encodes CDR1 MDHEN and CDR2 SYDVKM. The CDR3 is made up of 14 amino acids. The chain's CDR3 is CASNPVVRTDTQYF. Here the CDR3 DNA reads TGTGCCAGCAACCCGGTGGTACGCACAGATACGCAGTATTTT.

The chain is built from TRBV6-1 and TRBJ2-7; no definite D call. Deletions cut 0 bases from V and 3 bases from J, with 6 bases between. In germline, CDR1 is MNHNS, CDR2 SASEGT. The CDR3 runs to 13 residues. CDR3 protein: CASSEARSYEQYF. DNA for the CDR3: TGTGCCAGCAGTGAAGCGCGGAGCTACGAGCAGTACTTC.

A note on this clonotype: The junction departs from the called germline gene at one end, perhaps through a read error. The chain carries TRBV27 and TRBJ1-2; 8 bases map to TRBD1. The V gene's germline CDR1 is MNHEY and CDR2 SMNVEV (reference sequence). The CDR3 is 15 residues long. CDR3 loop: CASSLGAGGASGYTF. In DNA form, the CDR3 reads TGCGCCAGCAGTTTAGGCGCAGGGGGCGCGAGTGGCTACACCTTC.

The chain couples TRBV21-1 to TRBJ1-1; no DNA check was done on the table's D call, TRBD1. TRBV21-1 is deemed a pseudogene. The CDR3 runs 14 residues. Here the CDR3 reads CASSSGHPNTEAFF. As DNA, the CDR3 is TGTGCCAGCAGCAGTGGACACCCGAACACTGAAGCTTTCTTT.

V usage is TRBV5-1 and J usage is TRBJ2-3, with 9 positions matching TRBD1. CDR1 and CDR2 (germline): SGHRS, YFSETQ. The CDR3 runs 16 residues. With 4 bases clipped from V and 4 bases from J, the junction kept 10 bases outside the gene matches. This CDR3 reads CASSQNRDRVADTQYF. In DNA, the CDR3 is TGCGCCAGCAGCCAGAACCGGGACAGGGTGGCAGATACGCAGTATTTT.

The CDR3 bases are TGTGCCAGCAGTGAGGGACTAGCGGGAGATGAGCAGTTCTTC. The encoded protein is CASSEGLAGDEQFF. The genes are TRBV6-1 and TRBJ2-1; 14 bases fit TRBD2. Trimming took 3 bases from V and 8 from J; bases not matched to a gene: 0. Germline CDR1 MNHNS, CDR2 SASEGT. This CDR3 contains 14 residues.

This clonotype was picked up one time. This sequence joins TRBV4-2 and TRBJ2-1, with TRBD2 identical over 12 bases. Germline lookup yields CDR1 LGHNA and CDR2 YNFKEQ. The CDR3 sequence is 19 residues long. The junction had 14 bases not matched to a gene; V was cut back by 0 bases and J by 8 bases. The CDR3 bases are TGTGCCAGCAGCCAAGAGTCCGGGTGGGGGCTAGCGGGAGGGTATGAGCAGTTCTTC. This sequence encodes CASSQESGWGLAGGYEQFF.

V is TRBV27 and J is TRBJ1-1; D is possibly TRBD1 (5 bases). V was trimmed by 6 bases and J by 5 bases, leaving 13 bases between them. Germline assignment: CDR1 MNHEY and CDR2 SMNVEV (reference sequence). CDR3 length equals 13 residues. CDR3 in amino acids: CASSDKGWTEAFF. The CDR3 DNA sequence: TGTGCCAGCAGCGACAAGGGGTGGACTGAAGCTTTCTTT.

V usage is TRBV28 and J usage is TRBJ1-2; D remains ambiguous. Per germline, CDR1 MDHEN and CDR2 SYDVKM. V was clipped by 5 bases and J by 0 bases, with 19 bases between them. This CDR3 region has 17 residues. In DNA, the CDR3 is TGTGCCAGCAGTGTTTTGGGAGAGGGATTCGCTAACTATGGCTACACCTTC. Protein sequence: CASSVLGEGFANYGYTF.

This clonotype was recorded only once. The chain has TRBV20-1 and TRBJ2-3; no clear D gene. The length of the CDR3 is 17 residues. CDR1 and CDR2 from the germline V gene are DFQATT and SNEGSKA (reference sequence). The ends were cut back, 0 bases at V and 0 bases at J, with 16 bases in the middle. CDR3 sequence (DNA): TGCAGTGCTAGAGATACTTTGAGCGACCGAAGCACAGATACGCAGTATTTT. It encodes CSARDTLSDRSTDTQYF.

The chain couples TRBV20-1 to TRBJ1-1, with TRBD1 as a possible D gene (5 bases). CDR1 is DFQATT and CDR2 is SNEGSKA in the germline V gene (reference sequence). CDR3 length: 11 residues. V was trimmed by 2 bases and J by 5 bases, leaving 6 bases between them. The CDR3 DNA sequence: TGCAGTGCTAGATGGGGGACTGAAGCTTTCTTT. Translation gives CSARWGTEAFF.

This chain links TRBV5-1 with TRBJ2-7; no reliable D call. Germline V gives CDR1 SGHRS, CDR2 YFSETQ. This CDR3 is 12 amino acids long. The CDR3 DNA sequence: TGCGCCAGCAGCTTGGAACTACCCCTGGGTGACGTC. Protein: CASSLELPLGDV.

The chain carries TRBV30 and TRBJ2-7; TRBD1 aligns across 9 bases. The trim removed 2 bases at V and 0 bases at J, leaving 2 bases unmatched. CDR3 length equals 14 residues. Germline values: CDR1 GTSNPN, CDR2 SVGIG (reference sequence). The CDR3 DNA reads TGTGCCTGGAGTCTGGACAGGGGCTCCTACGAGCAGTACTTC. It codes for CAWSLDRGSYEQYF.